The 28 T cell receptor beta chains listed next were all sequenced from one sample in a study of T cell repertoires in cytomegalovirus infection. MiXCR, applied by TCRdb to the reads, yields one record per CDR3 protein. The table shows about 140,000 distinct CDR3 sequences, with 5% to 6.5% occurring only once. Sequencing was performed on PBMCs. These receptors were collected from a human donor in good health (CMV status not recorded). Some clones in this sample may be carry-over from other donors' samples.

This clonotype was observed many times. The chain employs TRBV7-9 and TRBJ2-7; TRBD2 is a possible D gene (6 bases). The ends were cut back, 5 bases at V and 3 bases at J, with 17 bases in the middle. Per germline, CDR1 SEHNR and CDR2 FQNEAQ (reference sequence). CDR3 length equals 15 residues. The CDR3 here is CASSRLRSSDYEQYF. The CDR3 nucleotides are TGTGCCAGCAGCCGTTTGCGCTCTAGCGACTACGAGCAGTACTTC. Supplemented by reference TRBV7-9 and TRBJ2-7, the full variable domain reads DTGVSQNPRHKITKRGQNVTFRCDPISEHNRLYWYRQTLGQGPEFLTYFQNEAQLEKSRLLSDRFSAERPKGSFSTLEIQRTEQGDSAMYLCASSRLRSSDYEQYFGPGTRLTVT.

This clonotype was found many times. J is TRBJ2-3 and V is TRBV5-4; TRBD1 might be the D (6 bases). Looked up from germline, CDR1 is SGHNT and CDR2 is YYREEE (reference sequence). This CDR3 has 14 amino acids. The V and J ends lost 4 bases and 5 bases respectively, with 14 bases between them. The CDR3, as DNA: TGTGCCAGCAGCGGGAGCAGGGGCCTAGATACGCAGTATTTT. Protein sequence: CASSGSRGLDTQYF.

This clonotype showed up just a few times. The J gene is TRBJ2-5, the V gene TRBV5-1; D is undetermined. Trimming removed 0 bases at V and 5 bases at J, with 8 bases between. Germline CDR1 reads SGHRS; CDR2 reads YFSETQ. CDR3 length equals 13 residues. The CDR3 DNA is TGCGCCAGCAGCTTGGACGTTCAGGAGACCCAGTACTTC. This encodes CASSLDVQETQYF.

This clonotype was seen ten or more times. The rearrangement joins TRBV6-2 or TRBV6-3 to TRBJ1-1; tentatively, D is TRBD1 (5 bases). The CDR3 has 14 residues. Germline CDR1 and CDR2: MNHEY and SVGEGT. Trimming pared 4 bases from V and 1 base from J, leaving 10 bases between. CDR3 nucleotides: TGTGCCAGCAGTTGGGACTGGAGGAACACTGAAGCTTTCTTT. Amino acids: CASSWDWRNTEAFF.

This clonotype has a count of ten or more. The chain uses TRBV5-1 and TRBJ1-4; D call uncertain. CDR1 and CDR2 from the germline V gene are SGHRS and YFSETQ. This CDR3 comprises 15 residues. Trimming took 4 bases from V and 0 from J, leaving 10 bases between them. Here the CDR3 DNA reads TGCGCCAGCAGCGTCGGTCGTGCAACTAATGAAAAACTGTTTTTT. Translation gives CASSVGRATNEKLFF.

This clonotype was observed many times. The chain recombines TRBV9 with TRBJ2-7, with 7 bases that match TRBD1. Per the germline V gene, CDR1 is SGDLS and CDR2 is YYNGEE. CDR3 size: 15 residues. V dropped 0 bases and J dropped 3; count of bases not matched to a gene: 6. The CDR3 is CASSVGRDSHYEQYF. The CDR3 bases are TGTGCCAGCAGCGTAGGCCGGGACAGCCACTACGAGCAGTACTTC.

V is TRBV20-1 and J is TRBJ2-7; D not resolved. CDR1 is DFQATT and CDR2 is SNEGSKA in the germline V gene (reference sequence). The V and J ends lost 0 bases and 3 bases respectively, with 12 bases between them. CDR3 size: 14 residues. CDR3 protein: CSARDRAHSYEQYF. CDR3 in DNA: TGCAGTGCTAGAGACCGGGCCCACAGCTACGAGCAGTACTTC.

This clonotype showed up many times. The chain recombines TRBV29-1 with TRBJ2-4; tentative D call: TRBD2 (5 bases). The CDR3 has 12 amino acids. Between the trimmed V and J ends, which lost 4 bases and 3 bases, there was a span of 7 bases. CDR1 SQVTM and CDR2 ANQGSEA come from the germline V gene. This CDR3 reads CSVGRDKNIQYF. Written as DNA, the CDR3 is TGCAGCGTTGGTCGGGACAAAAACATTCAGTACTTC. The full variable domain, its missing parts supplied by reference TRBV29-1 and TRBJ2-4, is SAVISQKPSRDICQRGTSLTIQCQVDSQVTMMFWYRQQPGQSLTLIATANQGSEATYESGFVIDKFPISRPNLTFSTLTVSNMSPEDSSIYLCSVGRDKNIQYFGAGTRLSVL.

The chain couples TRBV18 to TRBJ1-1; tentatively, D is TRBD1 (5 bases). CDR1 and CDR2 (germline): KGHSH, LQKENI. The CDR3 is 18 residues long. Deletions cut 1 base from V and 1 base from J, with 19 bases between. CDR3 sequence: CASSPRVAGERGNTEAFF. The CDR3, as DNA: TGTGCCAGCTCACCACGGGTCGCTGGGGAAAGGGGGAACACTGAAGCTTTCTTT.

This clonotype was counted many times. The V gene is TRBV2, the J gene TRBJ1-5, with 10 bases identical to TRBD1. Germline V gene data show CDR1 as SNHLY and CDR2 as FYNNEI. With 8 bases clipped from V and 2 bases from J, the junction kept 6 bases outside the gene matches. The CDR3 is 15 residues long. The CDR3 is CASRGGTGGNQPQHF. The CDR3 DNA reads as TGTGCCAGCCGAGGGGGGACAGGGGGCAATCAGCCCCAGCATTTT.

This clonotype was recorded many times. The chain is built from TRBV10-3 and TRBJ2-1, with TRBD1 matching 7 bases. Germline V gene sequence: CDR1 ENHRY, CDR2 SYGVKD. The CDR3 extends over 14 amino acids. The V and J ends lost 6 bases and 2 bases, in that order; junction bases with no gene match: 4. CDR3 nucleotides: TGTGCCATCAGGCCCGGGACAGCCTACAATGAGCAGTTCTTC. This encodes CAIRPGTAYNEQFF.

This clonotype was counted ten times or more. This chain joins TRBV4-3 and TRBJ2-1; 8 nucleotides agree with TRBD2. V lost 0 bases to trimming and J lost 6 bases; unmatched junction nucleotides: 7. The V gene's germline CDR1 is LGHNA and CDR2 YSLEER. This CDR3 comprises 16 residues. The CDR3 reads CASSQDLGTSINEQFF. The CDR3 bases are TGCGCCAGCAGCCAAGATTTAGGGACTAGTATCAATGAGCAGTTCTTC.

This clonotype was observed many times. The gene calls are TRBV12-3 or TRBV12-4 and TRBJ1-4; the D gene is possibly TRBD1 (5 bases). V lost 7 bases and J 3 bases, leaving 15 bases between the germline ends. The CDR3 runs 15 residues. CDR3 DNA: TGTGCCAGCACTCCCGCAGGGTGGGCTAATGAAAAACTGTTTTTT. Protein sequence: CASTPAGWANEKLFF.

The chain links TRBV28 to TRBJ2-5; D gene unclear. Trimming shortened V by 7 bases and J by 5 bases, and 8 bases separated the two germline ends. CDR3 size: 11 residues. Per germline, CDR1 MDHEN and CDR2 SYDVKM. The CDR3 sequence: CASTRGETQYF. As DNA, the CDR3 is TGTGCCAGCACTCGTGGGGAGACCCAGTACTTC. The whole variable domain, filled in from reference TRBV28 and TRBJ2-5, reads DVKVTQSSRYLVKRTGEKVFLECVQDMDHENMFWYRQDPGLGLRLIYFSYDVKMKEKGDIPEGYSVSREKKERFSLILESASTNQTSMYLCASTRGETQYFGPGTRLLVL.

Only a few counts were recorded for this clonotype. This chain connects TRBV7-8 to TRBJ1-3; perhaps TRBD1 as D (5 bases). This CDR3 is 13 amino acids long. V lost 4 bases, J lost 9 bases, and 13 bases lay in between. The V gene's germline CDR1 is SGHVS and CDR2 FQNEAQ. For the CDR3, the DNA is TGTGCCAGCAGCTGGGGGGGTCTCGGCACCATATATTTT. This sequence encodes CASSWGGLGTIYF.

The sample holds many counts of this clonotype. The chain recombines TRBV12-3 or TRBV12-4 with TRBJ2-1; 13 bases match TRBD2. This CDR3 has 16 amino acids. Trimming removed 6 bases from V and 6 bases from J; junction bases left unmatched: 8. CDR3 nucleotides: TGTGCCAGCAGCAGAACCGGGACTAGCGGGGCCAATGAGCAGTTCTTC. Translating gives CASSRTGTSGANEQFF.

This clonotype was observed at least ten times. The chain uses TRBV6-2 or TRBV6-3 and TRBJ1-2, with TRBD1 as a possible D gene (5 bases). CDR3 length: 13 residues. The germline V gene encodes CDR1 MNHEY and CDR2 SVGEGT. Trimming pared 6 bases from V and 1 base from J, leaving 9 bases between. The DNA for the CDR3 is TGTGCCAGCAGCCAGGGATTTAACTATGGCTACACCTTC. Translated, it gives CASSQGFNYGYTF.

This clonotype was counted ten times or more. CDR3 residues: CASSRLSDTEAFF. CDR3 coding DNA: TGTGCCAGTAGCCGGTTGAGTGACACTGAAGCTTTCTTT. The V gene is TRBV19, the J gene TRBJ1-1; D unresolved. Deletions cut 6 bases from V and 3 bases from J, with 11 bases between. CDR3 length: 13 amino acids. The germline V gene has CDR1 LNHDA and CDR2 SQIVND (reference sequence).

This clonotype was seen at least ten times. CDR3 sequence (DNA): TGTGCCAGCAGCTTATATCCTACTAGCGGGGGGGCGGGAGGAGATACGCAGTATTTT. It specifies CASSLYPTSGGAGGDTQYF. This chain links TRBV7-2 with TRBJ2-3; 13 bases line up with TRBD2. Trimming removed 2 bases from V and 5 bases from J; junction bases left unmatched: 13. The germline gives CDR1 SGHTA, CDR2 FQGNSA. CDR3 length equals 19 residues.

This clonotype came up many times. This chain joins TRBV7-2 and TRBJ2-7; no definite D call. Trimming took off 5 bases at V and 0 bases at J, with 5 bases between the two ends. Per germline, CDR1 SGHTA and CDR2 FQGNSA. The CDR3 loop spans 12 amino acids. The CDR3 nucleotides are TGTGCCAGCAGCGCCCACTCCTACGAGCAGTACTTC. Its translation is CASSAHSYEQYF.

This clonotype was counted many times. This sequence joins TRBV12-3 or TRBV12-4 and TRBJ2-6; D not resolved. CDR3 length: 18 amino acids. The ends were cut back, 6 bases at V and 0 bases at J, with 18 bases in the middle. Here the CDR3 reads CASSRDSWTTSGANVLTF. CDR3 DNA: TGTGCCAGCAGCAGAGACTCCTGGACCACCTCTGGGGCCAACGTCCTGACTTTC.

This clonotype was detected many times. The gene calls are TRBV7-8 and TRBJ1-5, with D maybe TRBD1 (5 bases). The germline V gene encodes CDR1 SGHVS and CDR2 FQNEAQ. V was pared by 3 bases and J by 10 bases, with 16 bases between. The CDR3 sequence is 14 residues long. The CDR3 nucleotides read TGTGCCAGCAGCTTGGGACGGTTATTTGGTCCCCAGCATTTT. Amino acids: CASSLGRLFGPQHF.

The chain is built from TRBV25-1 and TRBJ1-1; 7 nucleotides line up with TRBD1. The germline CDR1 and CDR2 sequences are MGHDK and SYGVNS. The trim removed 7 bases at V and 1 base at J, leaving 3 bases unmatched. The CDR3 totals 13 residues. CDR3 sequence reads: CASTGQANTEAFF. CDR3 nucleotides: TGTGCCAGCACCGGACAGGCGAACACTGAAGCTTTCTTT.

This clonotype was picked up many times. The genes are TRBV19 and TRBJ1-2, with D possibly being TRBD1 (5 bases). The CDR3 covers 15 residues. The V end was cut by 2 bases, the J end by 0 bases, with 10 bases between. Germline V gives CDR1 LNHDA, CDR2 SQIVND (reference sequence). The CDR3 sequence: CASSISTAANYGYTF. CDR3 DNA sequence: TGTGCCAGTAGTATATCGACAGCCGCTAACTATGGCTACACCTTC.

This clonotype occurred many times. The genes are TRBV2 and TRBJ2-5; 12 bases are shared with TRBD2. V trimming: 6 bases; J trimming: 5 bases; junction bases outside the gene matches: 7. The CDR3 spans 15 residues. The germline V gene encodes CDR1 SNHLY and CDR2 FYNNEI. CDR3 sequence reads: CASRRTSGAGETQYF. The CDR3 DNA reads TGTGCCAGCAGGAGGACTAGCGGGGCAGGGGAGACCCAGTACTTC.

DNA for the CDR3: TGTGCCACTCGGACGCACTCCTACGAGCAGTACTTC. Translation: CATRTHSYEQYF. The V call is TRBV28, the J call TRBJ2-7, with D uncertain. The germline V gene encodes CDR1 MDHEN and CDR2 SYDVKM. Trimming pared 10 bases from V and 0 bases from J, leaving 10 bases between. This CDR3 is built from 12 residues.

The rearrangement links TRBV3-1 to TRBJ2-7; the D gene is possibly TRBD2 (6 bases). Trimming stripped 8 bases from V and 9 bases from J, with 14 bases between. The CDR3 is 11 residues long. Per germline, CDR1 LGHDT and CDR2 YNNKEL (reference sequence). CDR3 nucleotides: TGTGCCAGCCGACGGGGGTTTCGGCAGTACTTC. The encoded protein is CASRRGFRQYF.

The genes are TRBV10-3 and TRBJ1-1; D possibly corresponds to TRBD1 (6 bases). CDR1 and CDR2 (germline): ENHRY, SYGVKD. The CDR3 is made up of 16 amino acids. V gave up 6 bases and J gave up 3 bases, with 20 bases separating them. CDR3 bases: TGTGCCATCAGAAGCCTTATCGGGGGGCGAGACACTGAAGCTTTCTTT. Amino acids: CAIRSLIGGRDTEAFF.